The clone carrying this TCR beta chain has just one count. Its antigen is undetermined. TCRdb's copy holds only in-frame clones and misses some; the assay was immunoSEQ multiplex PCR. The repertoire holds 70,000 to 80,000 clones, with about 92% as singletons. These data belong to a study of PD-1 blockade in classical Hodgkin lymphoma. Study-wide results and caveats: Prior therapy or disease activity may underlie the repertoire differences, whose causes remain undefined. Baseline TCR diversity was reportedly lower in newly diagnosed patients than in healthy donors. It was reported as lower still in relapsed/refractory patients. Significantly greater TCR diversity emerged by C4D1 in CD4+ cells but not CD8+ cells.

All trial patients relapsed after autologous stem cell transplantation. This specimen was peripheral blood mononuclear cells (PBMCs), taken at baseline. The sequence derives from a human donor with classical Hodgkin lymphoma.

This CDR3 reads CATSRGSYNEQFF. DNA for the CDR3: TGTGCCACCAGCAGAGGCTCCTACAATGAGCAGTTCTTC. The chain links TRBV15 to TRBJ2-1; D is unresolved. CDR3 size: 13 residues. Germline CDR1 LNHNV, CDR2 YYDKDF (reference sequence). Trimming left V 1 base short and J 0 bases short, with 1 base between.